This paragraph reports one T cell receptor (beta chain). The CDR3 runs 13 residues. The data are from a study of blood T cells in healthy people across ages. Through a sample-barcoded 5' primer and a J-beta primer mix, a second PCR was run for about 7 to 12 cycles. TCRdb independently ran MiXCR on the 5' RACE reads; one entry per CDR3 protein. The repertoire includes some 800,000 distinct CDR3 sequences, approximately 48% of them detected once, and about 19% sits in the top ten. The rearrangement uses TRBV21-1 and TRBJ2-7. TRBV21-1 is a pseudogene segment. The source of this sequence is a man aged 60-69 years in good health. The source material was blood. As DNA, the CDR3 is TGTGCCAGCAGCCGCATATTACACTACGAGCAGTACTTC. Encoded protein: CASSRILHYEQYF.